The 26 T cell receptor beta chains below come from one sample, sequenced in a study of neoadjuvant anti-PD-1 for oral cavity cancer. The protocol was immunoSEQ multiplex PCR, while the TCRdb copy is restricted to in-frame clones and leaves out a portion. The data show 14,000 to 15,000 clones, less than 85% seen once. The input for sequencing was PBMCs, taken before nivolumab (anti-PD-1) treatment. These receptors all stem from a person aged 35-80 years with oral cavity squamous cell carcinoma.

The rearrangement joins TRBV4-1 to TRBJ1-3; no firm D call. Trimming took 3 bases from V and 0 from J, leaving 9 bases between them. Germline CDR1 is MGHRA and CDR2 is YSYEKL. This CDR3 is 15 amino acids long. CDR3 nucleotide sequence: TGCGCCAGCAGCCAGGCAGCAAACTCTGGAAACACCATATATTTT. Protein: CASSQAANSGNTIYF.

The rearrangement joins TRBV19 to TRBJ1-4; perhaps TRBD1 as D (5 bases). V lost 10 bases and J lost 5, with 11 bases in between. Germline values: CDR1 LNHDA, CDR2 SQIVND (reference sequence). The CDR3 runs 12 residues. CDR3 protein: CATRRGNEKLFF. The CDR3 region has the DNA TGTGCCACCCGGCGGGGGAATGAAAAACTGTTTTTT.

The rearrangement uses TRBV5-8 and TRBJ2-1; tentatively, D is TRBD2 (5 bases). The germline V gene encodes CDR1 SGHTS and CDR2 YDEGEE. CDR3 length: 15 amino acids. Deletions cut 1 base from V and 8 bases from J, with 16 bases between. The chain's CDR3 is CASSLRRAYEDEQFF. CDR3 bases: TGTGCCAGCAGCTTGCGGCGGGCATACGAGGATGAGCAGTTCTTC. The variable domain in full, completed from reference TRBV5-8 and TRBJ2-1, reads EAGVTQSPTHLIKTRGQQATLRCSPISGHTSVYWYQQALGLGLQFLLWYDEGEERNRGNFPPRFSGRQFPNYSSELNVNALELEDSALYLCASSLRRAYEDEQFFGPGTRLTVL.

This chain connects TRBV5-1 to TRBJ2-6, with a weak D call TRBD1 (6 bases). The CDR3 extends over 17 amino acids. Germline CDR1 reads SGHRS; CDR2 reads YFSETQ. Between the trimmed V and J ends, which lost 1 base and 2 bases, there was a span of 13 bases. The CDR3 is CASSLRLQGAGANVLTF. The CDR3 DNA reads as TGCGCCAGCAGCTTGAGGCTACAGGGCGCTGGGGCCAACGTCCTGACTTTC.

V and J are TRBV7-8 and TRBJ2-3; tentative D call: TRBD2 (8 bases). Germline assignment: CDR1 SGHVS and CDR2 FQNEAQ. CDR3 length: 16 residues. Trimming stripped 3 bases from V and 4 bases from J, with 17 bases between. The chain's CDR3 is CASSFRGTRHSDTQYF. CDR3 DNA: TGTGCCAGCAGCTTCAGGGGGACTAGACACTCAGATACGCAGTATTTT.

In its sample, this clone was seen a few times. This rearrangement joins TRBV2 to TRBJ2-7; D gene ambiguous. The V and J ends lost 6 bases and 3 bases respectively, with 18 bases between them. Germline V gene data show CDR1 as SNHLY and CDR2 as FYNNEI. This CDR3 contains 15 residues. CDR3 sequence reads: CASRIAPDVLYEQYF. Here the CDR3 DNA reads TGTGCCAGCAGAATAGCCCCCGACGTCCTCTACGAGCAGTACTTC.

As concerns this clone: Germline and junction disagree at one end, which may indicate a read error. The chain is built from TRBV7-7 and TRBJ2-1; perhaps TRBD2 as D (7 bases). CDR3 length: 16 amino acids. Germline values: CDR1 SSHAT, CDR2 FNYEAQ (reference sequence). The CDR3 coding sequence is TGTGCTAGCAGCCAAGGGGGGGGTGTCACCGCGGATGAGCAGTTCTTC. Its translation is CASSQGGGVTADEQFF.

The chain employs TRBV7-5 and TRBJ1-1. TRBV7-5 is a documented pseudogene. The CDR3 runs 14 residues. CDR3 in DNA: TGTGCCAGCAGCTTAGCCCGAGGGGGAGGTGAAGCTTTCTTT. This gives the protein CASSLARGGGEAFF.

This clone appeared once. The chain employs TRBV9 and TRBJ2-1; 8 bases line up with TRBD1. The CDR3 sequence is 17 residues long. The ends lost 0 bases at V and 7 bases at J; junction bases unmatched: 12. Germline assignment: CDR1 SGDLS and CDR2 YYNGEE. The CDR3 nucleotides are TGTGCCAGCAGCGTAGGAGTGGGGAGGACAGGGCAGAATGAGCAGTTCTTC. Its protein is CASSVGVGRTGQNEQFF. Drawing the rest from reference TRBV9 and TRBJ2-1, the complete variable domain is DSGVTQTPKHLITATGQRVTLRCSPRSGDLSVYWYQQSLDQGLQFLIQYYNGEERAKGNILERFSAQQFPDLHSELNLSSLELGDSALYFCASSVGVGRTGQNEQFFGPGTRLTVL.

The V and J genes are TRBV5-1 and TRBJ1-1; 9 bases are shared with TRBD1. This CDR3 is 15 amino acids long. CDR1 SGHRS and CDR2 YFSETQ come from the germline V gene. Trimming cost V 3 bases and J 7 bases; bases outside gene matches: 10. CDR3 sequence reads: CASSWVGQGNYEAFF. The CDR3 nucleotides read TGCGCCAGCAGCTGGGTAGGACAGGGGAATTATGAAGCTTTCTTT. The full variable domain, completed using reference TRBV5-1 and TRBJ1-1, is KAGVTQTPRYLIKTRGQQVTLSCSPISGHRSVSWYQQTPGQGLQFLFEYFSETQRNKGNFPGRFSGRQFSNSRSEMNVSTLELGDSALYLCASSWVGQGNYEAFFGQGTRLTVV.

The chain employs TRBV7-9 and TRBJ2-7; D unresolved. This CDR3 is 14 amino acids long. Germline CDR1 reads SEHNR; CDR2 reads FQNEAQ (reference sequence). Trimming took off 1 base at V and 0 bases at J, with 7 bases between the two ends. CDR3: CASSLGLSSYEQYF. For the CDR3, the DNA is TGTGCCAGCAGCTTAGGCCTAAGCTCCTACGAGCAGTACTTC.

This clone has only one observation. The chain employs TRBV10-3 and TRBJ2-1; D perhaps matches TRBD1 (5 bases). V was trimmed by 8 bases and J by 3 bases, leaving 14 bases between them. CDR3 length: 14 residues. Per the germline V gene, CDR1 is ENHRY and CDR2 is SYGVKD. In DNA, the CDR3 is TGTGCCATCGGGGTGCCAGGGAACTACAATGAGCAGTTCTTC. Residues: CAIGVPGNYNEQFF.

The rearrangement joins TRBV19 to TRBJ2-3, with TRBD2 matching over 8 bases. Losses at the gene ends were 4 bases for V and 4 bases for J; bases not matched to a gene: 10. The CDR3 runs 16 residues. Germline V gene lookup returns CDR1 LNHDA and CDR2 SQIVND (reference sequence). In DNA, the CDR3 is TGTGCCAGTAGTAGGGGTTATCGGGGGGGGCCAGATACGCAGTATTTT. Translated: CASSRGYRGGPDTQYF.

This clone was detected only a few times. The chain couples TRBV5-5 to TRBJ1-6; TRBD1 agrees at 8 bases. Per germline, CDR1 SGHKS and CDR2 YYEKEE (reference sequence). J was trimmed by 10 bases and V by 0 bases; bases with no gene match: 9. This CDR3 is 16 amino acids long. The CDR3 nucleotides are TGTGCCAGCAGCTTGGAGGCCAGGGGGCTTGGATCACCCCTCCACTTT. Its protein is CASSLEARGLGSPLHF.

The chain couples TRBV4-2 to TRBJ2-1; 8 bases are shared with TRBD2. V lost 4 bases and J lost 0; bases outside the gene matches: 5. Germline CDR1 LGHNA, CDR2 YNFKEQ. CDR3 length: 16 amino acids. The CDR3 DNA reads as TGTGCCAGCAGCCTTGCGGGGGGAAGCTCCTACAATGAGCAGTTCTTC. Its protein product is CASSLAGGSSYNEQFF.

The chain couples TRBV5-1 to TRBJ1-3, with 7 bases lining up with TRBD1. CDR1 and CDR2 (germline): SGHRS, YFSETQ. The junction had 3 bases not matched to a gene; V was cut back by 0 bases and J by 0 bases. This CDR3 spans 16 amino acids. CDR3 residues: CASSLAWTGSGNTIYF. CDR3 in DNA: TGCGCCAGCAGCTTGGCCTGGACAGGCTCTGGAAACACCATATATTTT.

This rearrangement joins TRBV15 to TRBJ2-1, with D hard to call. CDR1 is LNHNV, CDR2 YYDKDF, per germline (reference sequence). The CDR3 has 13 amino acids. Between the trimmed V and J ends, which lost 1 base and 8 bases, there was a span of 9 bases. The CDR3 sequence is CATSRADWDEQFF. The DNA of the CDR3 is TGTGCCACCAGCAGAGCCGACTGGGATGAGCAGTTCTTC.

The DNA of the CDR3 is TGTGCCAGCAGCGTCGAAGGGGGCACTGGAAACACCATATATTTT. Its protein is CASSVEGGTGNTIYF. The chain recombines TRBV9 with TRBJ1-3, with 7 bases matching TRBD1. The J segment lost 2 bases and the V segment lost 2 bases, leaving 4 bases of the junction unmatched. CDR1 and CDR2 from the germline V gene are SGDLS and YYNGEE. This CDR3 contains 15 residues.

The chain carries TRBV9 and TRBJ2-1; 11 nucleotides line up with TRBD2. The CDR3 is 15 amino acids. Germline V gene sequence: CDR1 SGDLS, CDR2 YYNGEE. V dropped 8 bases and J dropped 2; count of bases not matched to a gene: 6. Here the CDR3 DNA reads TGTGCCAGTACTAGCGGGGGCCATACCTACAATGAGCAGTTCTTC. It yields the protein CASTSGGHTYNEQFF.

The rearrangement links TRBV5-6 to TRBJ2-7; possible D gene TRBD2, 6 bases. Deletions cut 4 bases from V and 6 bases from J, with 17 bases between. CDR1 is SGHDT, CDR2 YYEEEE, per germline. This CDR3 contains 14 residues. The DNA of the CDR3 is TGTGCCAGCAGCCTAGGATCCGGGGGAGGCGAGCAGTACTTC. It specifies CASSLGSGGGEQYF. The full variable domain, completed using reference TRBV5-6 and TRBJ2-7, is DAGVTQSPTHLIKTRGQQVTLRCSPKSGHDTVSWYQQALGQGPQFIFQYYEEEERQRGNFPDRFSGHQFPNYSSELNVNALLLGDSALYLCASSLGSGGGEQYFGPGTRLTVT.

The rearrangement uses TRBV6-8 and TRBJ1-1; TRBD1 is a possible D gene (6 bases). Per the germline V gene, CDR1 is MNHGY and CDR2 is SAAAGT. This CDR3 contains 13 residues. V lost 2 bases and J 5 bases, leaving 9 bases between the germline ends. This CDR3 reads CASSYPQGTEAFF. The CDR3 bases are TGTGCCAGCAGTTACCCACAGGGTACTGAAGCTTTCTTT.

This chain links TRBV5-1 with TRBJ2-7; D remains unclear. The V gene's germline CDR1 is SGHRS and CDR2 YFSETQ. Trimming took 5 bases from V and 2 from J, leaving 14 bases between them. This CDR3 has 14 residues. This CDR3 is CASRRERGTYEQYF. CDR3 in DNA: TGCGCCAGCAGGCGAGAGCGCGGCACCTACGAGCAGTACTTC.

The CDR3 spells CASSPGAGQETQYF. The CDR3, as DNA: TGCGCCAGCAGCCCGGGAGCCGGTCAAGAGACCCAGTACTTC. This chain connects TRBV5-1 to TRBJ2-5, with D possibly being TRBD2 (6 bases). V dropped 4 bases and J dropped 2 bases, with 12 bases sitting between them. The CDR3 consists of 14 residues. CDR1 is SGHRS and CDR2 is YFSETQ in the germline V gene.

The sample holds a few counts of this clone. V is TRBV7-9 and J is TRBJ1-1; possibly TRBD1 for D (6 bases). There are 16 residues in the CDR3. The germline gives CDR1 SEHNR, CDR2 FQNEAQ (reference sequence). Trimming removed 6 bases from V and 7 bases from J, with 24 bases in between. Here the CDR3 DNA reads TGTGCCAGCAGACACGACAGGACTGCCGCAGGTGGTGAAGCTTTCTTT. It specifies CASRHDRTAAGGEAFF.

The chain uses TRBV12-5 and TRBJ2-3; the match to TRBD1 covers 8 bases. Unmatched junction bases numbered 2, after V lost 6 bases and J lost 3 bases. The CDR3 has 13 residues. Germline assignment: CDR1 LGHNT and CDR2 FRNRAP. The CDR3 DNA sequence: TGTGCTAGTGGCGGACAGGGAACAGATACGCAGTATTTT. This encodes CASGGQGTDTQYF.

The chain employs TRBV7-9 and TRBJ1-2; 8 bases match TRBD1. The length of the CDR3 is 16 residues. The J segment lost 0 bases and the V segment lost 5 bases, leaving 8 bases of the junction unmatched. Germline V gives CDR1 SEHNR, CDR2 FQNEAQ (reference sequence). The CDR3 sequence: CASSPGQGGPNYGYTF. For the CDR3, the DNA is TGTGCCAGCAGCCCAGGACAGGGCGGCCCTAACTATGGCTACACCTTC.